The clone carrying this T cell receptor (beta chain) was observed a single time. Its target is unknown. The sample originates from a study of T cell responses to AZD1222 COVID-19 vaccine. Points from the study as a whole: Dominant at 160-218 and 743-854, vaccine-associated CD4 TCRs also spanned spike.

The CDR3 loop spans 15 amino acids. V was pared by 1 base and J by 3 bases, with 13 bases between. Germline assignment: CDR1 MNHEY and CDR2 SVGAGI. Repertoires were generated with immunoSEQ multiplex PCR, while TCRdb's copy carries only in-frame clones and drops some. The repertoire includes 150,000 to 200,000 clones, 85% to 95% of them detected once, and 1% to 1.5% sits in the top ten. The V and J genes are TRBV6-5 and TRBJ2-7; D possibly corresponds to TRBD2 (5 bases). This receptor was identified in an adult in good health. The starting material was peripheral blood, obtained on day 0 of AZD1222 vaccination. CDR3 loop: CASSYFTNRGYEQYF. CDR3 DNA sequence: TGTGCCAGCAGTTACTTTACTAACCGGGGCTACGAGCAGTACTTC.